These 18 T cell receptor beta chains were all obtained from the same sample, sequenced in a study of shared clonotypes between healthy human individuals. This table comes from immunoSEQ multiplex PCR, and its TCRdb copy is limited to in-frame clones, with some not included. This sample has roughly 2,000,000 clones; about 95% occur once, and the top ten carry 1% to 1.5%. Naive CD8 cells were CD45RO-negative, positively selected for CCR7, excluding terminally differentiated effector memory CD45RA+ cells. Source material: naive CD8+ T cells sorted from blood. The source of these receptors is a man between 18 and 35 years old in good health.

The chain combines TRBV27 with TRBJ2-3; 7 bases map to TRBD1. The germline gives CDR1 MNHEY, CDR2 SMNVEV (reference sequence). The J segment lost 2 bases and the V segment lost 2 bases, leaving 4 bases of the junction unmatched. The CDR3 covers 15 residues. CDR3 in DNA: TGTGCCAGCAGTTTACTGGGACAGCTCACAGATACGCAGTATTTT. Its translation: CASSLLGQLTDTQYF.

J is TRBJ2-3 and V is TRBV11-2; D is unresolved. V lost 5 bases, J lost 4 bases, and 13 bases lay in between. CDR1 is SGHAT, CDR2 FQNNGV, per germline. The CDR3 sequence is 14 residues long. The DNA for the CDR3 is TGTGCCAGCAGCCCCTTTATAGGTTCAGATACGCAGTATTTT. Translation: CASSPFIGSDTQYF. The full variable domain, completed using reference TRBV11-2 and TRBJ2-3, is EAGVAQSPRYKIIEKRQSVAFWCNPISGHATLYWYQQILGQGPKLLIQFQNNGVVDDSQLPKDRFSAERLKGVDSTLKIQPAKLEDSAVYLCASSPFIGSDTQYFGPGTRLTVL.

This chain joins TRBV5-8 and TRBJ2-1, with D unclear. V was pared by 0 bases and J by 0 bases, with 10 bases between. The CDR3 length is 16 residues. Germline loops: CDR1 SGHTS, CDR2 YDEGEE. The CDR3 nucleotides are TGTGCCAGCAGCTTGGGGGCGGTGATCTCCTACAATGAGCAGTTCTTC. Translation gives CASSLGAVISYNEQFF.

V is TRBV6-6 and J is TRBJ2-7; D perhaps matches TRBD2 (7 bases). CDR1 and CDR2 (germline): MNHNY, SVGAGI (reference sequence). This CDR3 has 16 amino acids. The V end lost 6 bases, the J end lost 3 bases, and 21 bases lay between the germline ends. This chain's CDR3 is CASRPLGGALYYEQYF. Here the CDR3 DNA reads TGTGCCAGCAGACCCTTAGGGGGGGCGCTCTACTACGAGCAGTACTTC.

V is TRBV5-1 and J is TRBJ2-1, with D possibly TRBD1 on 5 matching bases. This CDR3 comprises 13 residues. Looked up from germline, CDR1 is SGHRS and CDR2 is YFSETQ. V gave up 2 bases and J gave up 8 bases, with 11 bases separating them. The CDR3 here is CASSLGAEHEQFF. The CDR3 DNA reads TGCGCCAGCAGCTTAGGGGCTGAGCATGAGCAGTTCTTC.

The chain is built from TRBV27 and TRBJ1-5, with D maybe TRBD1 (6 bases). CDR1 is MNHEY and CDR2 is SMNVEV in the germline V gene (reference sequence). The CDR3 is 15 amino acids. V was trimmed by 3 bases and J by 3 bases, leaving 12 bases between them. CDR3 amino acids: CASSFRRQDNQPQHF. The CDR3 DNA reads as TGTGCCAGCAGTTTCAGAAGACAGGACAATCAGCCCCAGCATTTT.

V is TRBV6-6 and J is TRBJ2-2, with D hard to call. V shed 4 bases and J shed 3 bases, with 6 bases lying between them. CDR1 is MNHNY, CDR2 SVGAGI, per germline (reference sequence). This CDR3 is built from 13 residues. The chain's CDR3 is CASSSIDTGELFF. CDR3 sequence (DNA): TGTGCCAGCAGTTCGATCGACACCGGGGAGCTGTTTTTT.

J is TRBJ2-3 and V is TRBV28; D might be TRBD1 (6 bases). Germline-derived CDR1 and CDR2 are MDHEN and SYDVKM. With 4 bases removed from V and 6 bases from J, the gap between germline ends came to 23 bases. The length of the CDR3 is 17 residues. DNA for the CDR3: TGTGCCAGCAGTTGGACGAATTGGGGCAGGGGTACGGATACGCAGTATTTT. Its protein is CASSWTNWGRGTDTQYF.

J is TRBJ1-2 and V is TRBV5-6; tentatively, D is TRBD1 (5 bases). Between the trimmed V and J ends, which lost 0 bases and 8 bases, there was a span of 17 bases. CDR1 and CDR2 (germline): SGHDT, YYEEEE. The CDR3 is made up of 15 amino acids. The CDR3 spells CASSLGAAGFEGYTF. The DNA for the CDR3 is TGTGCCAGCAGCTTGGGGGCGGCAGGGTTCGAAGGCTACACCTTC.

This clone is a singleton in its sample. V and J are TRBV13 and TRBJ2-3, with 9 positions matching TRBD2. The CDR3 totals 15 residues. CDR1 and CDR2 (germline): PRHDT, FYEKMQ (reference sequence). After removal of 5 bases from V and 0 bases from J, the junction contained 3 bases not matched to a gene. The CDR3 protein is CASSQTSGSTDTQYF. The CDR3 bases are TGTGCCAGCAGCCAGACTAGCGGTAGCACAGATACGCAGTATTTT. Full variable domain (missing parts from reference TRBV13 and TRBJ2-3): AAGVIQSPRHLIKEKRETATLKCYPIPRHDTVYWYQQGPGQDPQFLISFYEKMQSDKGSIPDRFSAQQFSDYHSELNMSSLELGDSALYFCASSQTSGSTDTQYFGPGTRLTVL.

This clone was seen a single time. The sample has other DNA sequences that encode this CDR3 too. The J gene is TRBJ1-2, the V gene TRBV5-6; D possibly corresponds to TRBD1 (5 bases). Germline-derived CDR1 and CDR2 are SGHDT and YYEEEE. The CDR3 consists of 13 residues. Trimming took off 4 bases at V and 5 bases at J, with 12 bases between the two ends. DNA of the CDR3: TGTGCCAGCAGCCCGGGGACGGCTTATGGCTACACCTTC. Protein product: CASSPGTAYGYTF.

The chain employs TRBV10-1 and TRBJ2-3; 9 bases are shared with TRBD2. The V segment lost 5 bases and the J segment 3 bases; nucleotides outside the gene matches: 3. Per the germline V gene, CDR1 is WNHNN and CDR2 is SYGVQD (reference sequence). This CDR3 is built from 14 residues. CDR3 sequence (DNA): TGCGCCAGCAGTAGCGGGGGGCCGACAGATACGCAGTATTTT. Its translation: CASSSGGPTDTQYF.

J is TRBJ2-1 and V is TRBV7-8; 11 bases agree with TRBD2. Trimming cost V 6 bases and J 8 bases; bases outside gene matches: 9. Germline CDR1 is SGHVS and CDR2 is FQNEAQ. This CDR3 contains 15 residues. The CDR3 region has the DNA TGTGCCAGCAGGGGGACTAGCGGCTTCGGGGATGAGCAGTTCTTC. Its protein product is CASRGTSGFGDEQFF. Full variable domain (outside the CDR3, taken from reference TRBV7-8 and TRBJ2-1): GAGVSQSPRYKVAKRGQDVALRCDPISGHVSLFWYQQALGQGPEFLTYFQNEAQLDKSGLPSDRFFAERPEGSVSTLKIQRTQQEDSAVYLCASRGTSGFGDEQFFGPGTRLTVL.

The chain employs TRBV25-1 and TRBJ2-7, with D perhaps TRBD1 or TRBD2 (5 bases each). The germline V gene encodes CDR1 MGHDK and CDR2 SYGVNS. CDR3 size: 13 residues. V gave up 6 bases and J gave up 0 bases, with 9 bases separating them. The CDR3 DNA is TGTGCCAGCAGAGAGGGGTACTCCTACGAGCAGTACTTC. It translates to CASREGYSYEQYF.

This chain joins TRBV5-5 and TRBJ1-2; D is unclear. Per the germline V gene, CDR1 is SGHKS and CDR2 is YYEKEE (reference sequence). The CDR3 totals 17 residues. The V end was cut by 3 bases, the J end by 4 bases, with 22 bases between. The CDR3 nucleotides read TGTGCCAGCAGCTCAGAATTCGGTCCCGCTGTACTCTATGGCTACACCTTC. Translation gives CASSSEFGPAVLYGYTF.

V is TRBV28 and J is TRBJ1-5; D possibly corresponds to TRBD1 (5 bases). V lost 6 bases and J lost 4, with 16 bases in between. The germline CDR1 and CDR2 sequences are MDHEN and SYDVKM. The CDR3 length is 15 residues. The CDR3 DNA follows: TGTGCCAGCAGCCCCCGGGACGTCATTAATCAGCCCCAGCATTTT. Residues: CASSPRDVINQPQHF.

This clone was observed once. The chain is built from TRBV4-1 and TRBJ1-5; the D gene is possibly TRBD1 (6 bases). CDR3 size: 14 residues. Trimming removed 1 base at V and 7 bases at J, with 11 bases between. Looked up from germline, CDR1 is MGHRA and CDR2 is YSYEKL. The CDR3 region has the DNA TGCGCCAGCAGCCAAGGTCCAGGGGAACAGCCCCAGCATTTT. Translated: CASSQGPGEQPQHF.

The CDR3 region is CASSLWGSESGANVLTF. The CDR3 DNA is TGCGCCAGCAGCTTGTGGGGCTCAGAGTCTGGGGCCAACGTCCTGACTTTC. The V call is TRBV5-1, the J call TRBJ2-6, with D maybe TRBD1 (5 bases). With 1 base removed from V and 1 base from J, the gap between germline ends came to 12 bases. The germline CDR1 and CDR2 sequences are SGHRS and YFSETQ. This CDR3 region has 17 residues.